This is a list of T cell receptor beta chains from one sample in a study of blood T cells in healthy people across ages. TCRdb fed the 5' RACE reads into MiXCR, producing one record per CDR3 protein. The data hold fewer than 700,000 distinct CDR3 sequences, with around half observed a single time. Sequencing was performed on blood. The source is a man older than 75 in good health. CDR3s include the opening cysteine and the closing phenylalanine or tryptophan. A D gene is named only where the DNA matches it firmly. Some rows have no size entry. The others give once, few or many, or a class for an expanded clone.

V,size,J,D,DNA,CDR3
TRBV3-1,NA,TRBJ2-7,TRBD2,TGTGCCAGCAGCCAAGCCCTTCTAGCGGGAACCTACGAGCAGTACTTC,CASSQALLAGTYEQYF
TRBV5-1,NA,TRBJ2-1,NA,TGCGCCAGCAGCCCCGGGACAAGGCAATGGAATGAGCAGTTCTTC,CASSPGTRQWNEQFF
TRBV7-2,NA,TRBJ1-1,NA,TGTGCCAGCAGCTCGAGGGTGGGGGATAAAGCTTTCTTT,CASSSRVGDKAFF
TRBV7-2,NA,TRBJ1-2,NA,TGTGCCAGCAGCGTAGTGGGAATCTCTGGCTACACCTTC,CASSVVGISGYTF
TRBV13,few,TRBJ2-5,NA,TGTGCCAGCAGCTTAGGGGCTAGTGTAACCCAAGAGACCCAGTACTTC,CASSLGASVTQETQYF
TRBV5-1,once,TRBJ2-5,TRBD2,TGCGCCAGCAGCGTACCCGGGACTAGCGGGAGGGCCTCCAGTGAGCAGTACTTC,CASSVPGTSGRASSEQYF
TRBV20-1,NA,TRBJ2-4,TRBD2,TGCAGTGCTTACCTTCTGGGACTAGAAGGAAACATTCAGTACTTC,CSAYLLGLEGNIQYF
TRBV7-2,NA,TRBJ1-5,TRBD1,TGTGCCAGCAGCTCTACAGGGGTCAGCCAGCCCCAGCATTTT,CASSSTGVSQPQHF
TRBV12-3/TRBV12-4,few,TRBJ1-2,NA,TGTGCCAGCAGTTTGGACAGCGAAGTTGGCTACACCTTC,CASSLDSEVGYTF
TRBV4-2,few,TRBJ1-1,NA,TGTGCCACAACGCGGGGTGGCGCTGAAGCTTTCTTT,CATTRGGAEAFF
TRBV20-1,few,TRBJ2-1,NA,TGCAGTGCCGCACAGAGCAAAGGCATGTTCGCTGAGCAGTTCTTC,CSAAQSKGMFAEQFF
TRBV7-2,NA,TRBJ1-4,NA,TGTGCCAGCAGCTTAGTAGCAGGGGTGGGCGGTAAACTGTTTTTT,CASSLVAGVGGKLFF
TRBV7-2,NA,TRBJ2-3,NA,TGTGCCAGCAGCTTAGTGGGGGGCTTTTACACAGATACGCAGTATTTT,CASSLVGGFYTDTQYF
TRBV29-1,NA,TRBJ1-2,TRBD1,TGCAGCGTCGTACCGATTATTCAACAGGGGATCGGTGGCTACACCTTC,CSVVPIIQQGIGGYTF
TRBV7-2,few,TRBJ1-6,NA,TGTGCCAGCAGCTTAGAACAGGTCTATAATTCACCCCTCCACTTT,CASSLEQVYNSPLHF
TRBV6-6,few,TRBJ1-1,NA,TGTGCCAGCAGTTCTAAGCAAGCGGTAAACACTGAAGCTTTCTTT,CASSSKQAVNTEAFF
TRBV3-1,few,TRBJ1-1,NA,TGTGCCAGCAGCCCGGCCGGACATAGTGGGACTGAAGCTTTCTTT,CASSPAGHSGTEAFF
TRBV7-9,NA,TRBJ2-3,NA,TGTGCCAGCAGCCCGGGACCGACGCATACCTACGGGTATTTT,CASSPGPTHTYGYF
TRBV5-1,NA,TRBJ2-2,NA,TGCGCCAGCAGCTTGGCCGGGGCAGTCGCGAACACCGGGGAGCTGTTTTTT,CASSLAGAVANTGELFF
TRBV20-1,NA,TRBJ1-2,TRBD1,TGCAGTGCTTTTTGGACAGGGAAGGCGCATGGCTACACCTTC,CSAFWTGKAHGYTF
TRBV7-2,few,TRBJ2-1,NA,TGTGCCAGCAGCTTTAGGCGCCTGAGCTCCTACAATGAGCAGTTCTTC,CASSFRRLSSYNEQFF
TRBV5-1,NA,TRBJ2-6,TRBD1,TGCGCCAGCAGCTCGGACAGGGAGGAAGTCAACTCTGGGGCCAACGTCCTGACTTTC,CASSSDREEVNSGANVLTF
TRBV29-1,NA,TRBJ2-3,NA,TGCAGCGTTGAAGAGGGCGGGGGCCAAGATACGCAGTATTTT,CSVEEGGGQDTQYF
TRBV7-3,many,TRBJ2-1,TRBD2,TGTGCCAGCAGCCATGGCGGACTAGCGGGAGCTGAGCAGTTCTTC,CASSHGGLAGAEQFF
TRBV7-2,NA,TRBJ2-3,NA,TGTGCCAGCAGCCGTGGACAGCGGACAGATACGCAGTATTTT,CASSRGQRTDTQYF
TRBV6-1,many,TRBJ2-1,TRBD2,TGTGCCAGCAGTCCAGCGGCTAGCGGGAGTAGTAGGAATGAGCAGTTCTTC,CASSPAASGSSRNEQFF
TRBV2,few,TRBJ2-1,TRBD2,TGTGCCAGCAGTGACGAGTCTAGCGGGATCAATGAGCAGTTCTTC,CASSDESSGINEQFF
TRBV20-1,NA,TRBJ2-5,NA,TGCAGTGCTTACGACCGAGAGACCCAGTACTTC,CSAYDRETQYF
TRBV24-1,once,TRBJ2-5,NA,TGTGCCACCAGTGATCCGGTGAGCGGGCCCCAAGAGACCCAGTACTTC,CATSDPVSGPQETQYF
TRBV10-3,NA,TRBJ2-3,TRBD2,TGTGCCATCAGCTCTAGCGGGAGTATGGTAGATACGCAGTATTTT,CAISSSGSMVDTQYF
TRBV9,NA,TRBJ2-3,TRBD2,TGTGCCAGCAGCGTAGATCCAGCGGGGGCACATGGTACGCAGTATTTT,CASSVDPAGAHGTQYF
TRBV5-1,NA,TRBJ2-5,TRBD1,TGCGCCAGCAGCGCCGGACAGGGGACTGAGACCCAGTACTTC,CASSAGQGTETQYF
TRBV5-1,NA,TRBJ1-2,NA,TGCGCCAGCAGCTTGGAAGGGGACGGCTACACCTTC,CASSLEGDGYTF
TRBV3-1,NA,TRBJ2-5,NA,TGTGCCAGCGAGAGGGCGGGGTACCAAGAGACCCAGTACTTC,CASERAGYQETQYF
TRBV20-1,NA,TRBJ2-7,NA,TGCAGTGCGGGAGGACAGGCCTACGAGCAGTACTTC,CSAGGQAYEQYF
TRBV3-1,few,TRBJ1-2,TRBD1,TGTGCCAGCAGCCAAGGACAGGGTCAAGGCTACACCTTC,CASSQGQGQGYTF
TRBV28,NA,TRBJ2-7,NA,TGTGCCAGCAGTTTACGGAGGTACGAGCAGTACTTC,CASSLRRYEQYF